This entry lists 8 T cell receptor beta chains sequenced from one sample in a study of T cells after yellow fever vaccination (dated by TCRdb to 2018 to 2020). Interpreted using the paper, the treatment or condition label stands for: live attenuated yellow fever vaccine strain. The library was built by means of 5' RACE. Instrument on record: Illumina NovaSeq 6000. TCRdb redid the processing of the public reads, applying fastp at Q25 and MiXCR, and retained in-frame beta chains. Each record represents a unique CDR3 protein, reported with the most common genes and DNA among its rows. The sample table contains around 320,000 distinct CDR3 sequences; only one count was recorded for 3.5% to 4.5% of them. The top ten clones comprise roughly 19% of the sample. The starting material was PBMCs, obtained 15 days after the yellow fever booster vaccination. Every receptor here comes from a young man who received the YFV17D yellow fever vaccine.

This clonotype appeared many times. The gene calls are TRBV24-1 and TRBJ1-5; TRBD1 agrees at 10 bases. The V gene's germline CDR1 is KGHDR and CDR2 SFDVKD. This CDR3 comprises 14 residues. J lost 5 bases, V lost 4 bases, and 1 base had no gene match. The CDR3 DNA follows: TGTGCCACCAGTGAAGGGACAGGGGATCAGCCCCAGCATTTT. As protein: CATSEGTGDQPQHF.

This clonotype was counted ten times or more. The chain employs TRBV6-2 or TRBV6-3 and TRBJ2-4; no clear D. Per the germline V gene, CDR1 is MNHEY and CDR2 is SVGEGT. The ends were cut back, 2 bases at V and 4 bases at J, with 9 bases in the middle. This CDR3 comprises 14 residues. The DNA of the CDR3 is TGTGCCAGCAGTTACGATGGAAGAAAAAACATTCAGTACTTC. It translates to CASSYDGRKNIQYF.

This clonotype was recorded many times. Because it lacks the conserved phenylalanine or tryptophan at the end, this CDR3 is likely a read error. The DNA is omitted, as the CDR3 cannot be located on it reliably, and the CDR3 follows TCRdb's listing. The chain combines TRBV11-2 with TRBJ2-3; the table's D call, TRBD1, was not checked against the DNA. 12 amino acids form the CDR3, both terminal residues included. The germline CDR1 and CDR2 sequences are SGHAT and FQNNGV. CDR3 in amino acids: CASSLGWGAVGI.

This clonotype has only a few counts. CDR3 nucleotide sequence: TGTGCCAGCAGTTACGTGGGCGACTCCTACGAGCAGTACTTC. Its translation is CASSYVGDSYEQYF. The chain couples TRBV7-2 to TRBJ2-7, with unresolved D. The CDR3 is made up of 14 amino acids. Trimming took 6 bases from V and 0 from J, leaving 12 bases between them. Germline V gives CDR1 SGHTA, CDR2 FQGNSA. The full variable domain, completed using reference TRBV7-2 and TRBJ2-7, is GAGVSQSPSNKVTEKGKDVELRCDPISGHTALYWYRQSLGQGLEFLIYFQGNSAPDKSGLPSDRFSAERTGGSVSTLTIQRTQQEDSAVYLCASSYVGDSYEQYFGPGTRLTVT.

This clonotype occurred many times. The rearrangement joins TRBV12-3 or TRBV12-4 to TRBJ2-7; the D gene could be TRBD1 or TRBD2 (6 bases each). The length of the CDR3 is 15 residues. The V gene lost 5 bases and the J gene lost 5 bases, with 19 bases spanning the gap. For the CDR3, the DNA is TGTGCCAGCAGTCTAGTCGAGGGGGGTAGGGACGAGCAGTACTTC. This sequence encodes CASSLVEGGRDEQYF.

In this sample, this clonotype turned up many times. The chain carries TRBV20-1 and TRBJ2-2, with 16 bases matching TRBD2. The germline V gene has CDR1 DFQATT and CDR2 SNEGSKA (reference sequence). With 7 bases clipped from V and 3 bases from J, the junction kept 11 bases outside the gene matches. The CDR3 is 18 amino acids. CDR3 amino acids: CSVGSGTSGGADTGELFF. In DNA form, the CDR3 reads TGCAGTGTAGGATCCGGGACTAGCGGGGGGGCTGACACCGGGGAGCTGTTTTTT.

The table lists this clonotype with many counts. The chain has TRBV29-1 and TRBJ2-3; TRBD1 might be the D (6 bases). Per germline, CDR1 SQVTM and CDR2 ANQGSEA. Trimming left V 4 bases short and J 2 bases short, with 31 bases between. The CDR3 runs 20 residues. CDR3 nucleotide sequence: TGCAGCGTTGGCCGCCTCAGAGGTGATCGGGACACCTTCTCCACAGATACGCAGTATTTT. Its translation is CSVGRLRGDRDTFSTDTQYF.

For the CDR3, the DNA is TGTGCCAGCAGTTTCGGGACAGGCGTTCAGCCCCAGCATTTT. This codes for CASSFGTGVQPQHF. The chain joins TRBV28 to TRBJ1-5; the match to TRBD1 covers 8 bases. CDR3 length: 14 residues. From germline, CDR1 is MDHEN and CDR2 SYDVKM. V lost 3 bases to trimming and J lost 6 bases; unmatched junction nucleotides: 4.